These 10 T cell receptor beta chains originate from one sample sequenced in a study of CD8 T cells in Susac syndrome. With random hexamers, about 0.45 to 1 ug RNA was reverse transcribed. TCRdb re-derived calls from the immunoSEQ multiplex PCR reads in MiXCR, one entry per CDR3 protein. The profile covers about 240,000 distinct CDR3 sequences, with 90% to 96% appearing a single time and about 0.095% taken by the ten largest. The sequencing input was CD4+ T cells from PBMCs. These receptors all stem from a human donor with Susac syndrome.

In DNA form, the CDR3 reads TGTGCCAGCAGTTACCGGAAAGGGCCGGGCGGGAACTATGGCTACACCTTC. Amino acids: CASSYRKGPGGNYGYTF. The chain carries TRBV6-5 and TRBJ1-2; D is ambiguous. This CDR3 is built from 17 residues. CDR1 is MNHEY, CDR2 SVGAGI, per germline. Trimming shortened V by 2 bases and J by 2 bases, and 18 bases separated the two germline ends.

This chain uses TRBV11-2 with TRBJ1-1; unclear D gene. From germline, CDR1 is SGHAT and CDR2 FQNNGV. The length of the CDR3 is 14 residues. Trimming took 8 bases from V and 2 from J, leaving 15 bases between them. The CDR3 nucleotides read TGTGCCAGCTTCGCCCGGCAGAGTAACACTGAAGCTTTCTTT. Translation: CASFARQSNTEAFF.

A single count supports this clonotype. V gene TRBV20-1 combines with J gene TRBJ2-5, with D tentatively TRBD1 or TRBD2 (5 bases each). The CDR3 spans 15 residues. In germline, CDR1 is DFQATT, CDR2 SNEGSKA (reference sequence). Trimming shortened V by 1 base and J by 2 bases, and 14 bases separated the two germline ends. This CDR3 reads CSARGLGVGQETQYF. The CDR3 DNA reads TGCAGTGCTAGAGGACTGGGGGTGGGGCAAGAGACCCAGTACTTC.

V and J are TRBV29-1 and TRBJ2-7; TRBD1 matches 8 bases. The trim removed 4 bases at V and 3 bases at J, leaving 5 bases unmatched. CDR1 SQVTM and CDR2 ANQGSEA come from the germline V gene. The length of the CDR3 is 13 residues. CDR3 nucleotide sequence: TGCAGCGTTGTTTACGACAGGGGCTACGAGCAGTACTTC. Translation: CSVVYDRGYEQYF.

V and J are TRBV7-3 and TRBJ2-1; 8 nucleotides align to TRBD2. The CDR3 contains 15 residues. The ends lost 2 bases at V and 4 bases at J; junction bases unmatched: 4. CDR1 and CDR2 from the germline V gene are SGHTA and FQGTGA. The CDR3 DNA is TGTGCCAGCAGCTTATTGGGACTAGGGTACAATGAGCAGTTCTTC. Encoded protein: CASSLLGLGYNEQFF.

The rearrangement joins TRBV19 to TRBJ2-1; the D call may be TRBD1 or TRBD2 (5 bases each). V lost 8 bases and J lost 8, with 19 bases in between. Germline V gene lookup returns CDR1 LNHDA and CDR2 SQIVND (reference sequence). This CDR3 has 14 residues. DNA for the CDR3: TGTGCCAGTGTCAGGGAAGGTCGGGACCATGAGCAGTTCTTC. Protein product: CASVREGRDHEQFF.

The chain uses TRBV29-1 and TRBJ2-6; 7 bases fit TRBD1. Trimming at V came to 5 bases and at J to 0 bases, leaving 13 bases not matched to a gene. CDR1 and CDR2 from the germline V gene are SQVTM and ANQGSEA. The CDR3 extends over 18 amino acids. CDR3 DNA: TGCAGCGTTTCCCAGCGACAGGGCACCTTCTCTGGGGCCAACGTCCTGACTTTC. It yields the protein CSVSQRQGTFSGANVLTF.

V is TRBV30 and J is TRBJ2-2; D is unresolved. The CDR3 loop spans 15 amino acids. Trimming took off 0 bases at V and 3 bases at J, with 11 bases between the two ends. Germline CDR1 and CDR2: GTSNPN and SVGIG (reference sequence). The CDR3, as DNA: TGTGCCTGGAGTGTATTCATAGGGTACACCGGGGAGCTGTTTTTT. Protein: CAWSVFIGYTGELFF. Full variable domain (outside the CDR3, taken from reference TRBV30 and TRBJ2-2): SQTIHQWPATLVQPVGSPLSLECTVEGTSNPNLYWYRQAAGRGLQLLFYSVGIGQISSEVPQNLSASRPQDRQFILSSKKLLLSDSGFYLCAWSVFIGYTGELFFGEGSRLTVL.

The chain joins TRBV4-2 to TRBJ2-5, with 7 bases identical to TRBD1. The junction had 7 bases not matched to a gene; V was cut back by 2 bases and J by 1 base. Per germline, CDR1 LGHNA and CDR2 YNFKEQ. The CDR3 loop spans 16 amino acids. In DNA form, the CDR3 reads TGTGCCAGCAGCCAACCAACCCGGACAGGCCAAGAGACCCAGTACTTC. Encoded protein: CASSQPTRTGQETQYF.

The V gene is TRBV30, the J gene TRBJ2-7, with 10 positions matching TRBD1. Trimming removed 4 bases from V and 5 bases from J; junction bases left unmatched: 8. Germline V gene data show CDR1 as GTSNPN and CDR2 as SVGIG (reference sequence). CDR3 size: 14 residues. Written as DNA, the CDR3 is TGTGCCTGGACCCGGGGGGGACAGGGGCACGAGCAGTACTTC. Encoded protein: CAWTRGGQGHEQYF.